This entry lists 30 T cell receptor beta chains sequenced from one sample in a study of T cells in Graves' hyperthyroidism and ophthalmopathy (dated by TCRdb to about 2019). Library generation was performed with multiplex PCR. The instrument given in TCRdb is Illumina HiSeq 2000. Amplification of TCR beta CDR3 regions was carried out from RNA transcripts. A first-round RT-PCR of the TCR CDR3 used the HTBI primer set with the Qiagen OneStep RT-PCR kit. The raw public data were reprocessed by TCRdb itself: fastp quality trimming at Q25, MiXCR clonotype calling, in-frame beta chains only. Identical CDR3 protein sequences are pooled into one entry, listed with their most common genes and DNA. This sample lists fewer than 900,000 distinct CDR3 sequences; 15% to 20% were detected once. The top ten hold over 15% of the sample. The specimen was blood. The source of these receptors is a woman in her forties or fifties with Graves' hyperthyroidism that later progressed to Graves' ophthalmopathy.

The CDR3, as DNA: TGCGCCAGCAGCCAAGGACTGTACCGGGACAGTAATTATGGCTACACCTTC. Translating gives CASSQGLYRDSNYGYTF. This chain joins TRBV4-1 and TRBJ1-2; 7 bases fit TRBD1. The CDR3 has 17 amino acids. CDR1 and CDR2 from the germline V gene are MGHRA and YSYEKL. The ends lost 1 base at V and 5 bases at J; junction bases unmatched: 13.

The chain uses TRBV12-3 or TRBV12-4 and TRBJ2-1; 8 nucleotides line up with TRBD2. The CDR3 is made up of 15 amino acids. Germline trimming cut 7 bases from V and 0 bases from J; bases unmatched to any gene: 5. CDR3 coding DNA: TGTGCCAGCACCTCAGCGGGGGTCTCCTACAATGAGCAGTTCTTC. Translated: CASTSAGVSYNEQFF.

The chain uses TRBV6-2 or TRBV6-3 and TRBJ1-2; D unresolved. The CDR3 runs 15 residues. Trimming took 0 bases from V and 2 from J, leaving 10 bases between them. Germline CDR1 and CDR2: MNHEY and SVGEGT. The CDR3 loop reads CASSYSGTANYGYTF. In DNA, the CDR3 is TGTGCCAGCAGTTACTCAGGCACAGCAAACTATGGCTACACCTTC.

This clonotype appeared many times. The rearrangement links TRBV14 to TRBJ1-2; D unclear. Germline CDR1 reads SGHDN; CDR2 reads FVKESK. This CDR3 spans 14 amino acids. Trimming stripped 1 base from V and 3 bases from J, with 9 bases between. The chain's CDR3 is CASSQVRGDYGYTF. The CDR3 DNA reads as TGTGCCAGCAGCCAAGTTCGCGGAGACTATGGCTACACCTTC.

Regarding this clonotype: At one end, the junction sequence differs from germline, possibly due to a read error. The V call is TRBV6-1, the J call TRBJ1-6; maybe TRBD1 (5 bases). The germline V gene encodes CDR1 MNHNS and CDR2 SASEGT. CDR3 size: 14 residues. The CDR3 DNA reads as TGTGCCAGCAGGGAAGGGACCGCGCGTTCACCCCTCCACTTT. It encodes CASREGTARSPLHF.

This sequence joins TRBV20-1 and TRBJ1-2; 7 positions agree with TRBD1. The CDR3 length is 15 residues. Germline V CDR1 and CDR2: DFQATT, SNEGSKA (reference sequence). V lost 6 bases to trimming and J lost 0 bases; unmatched junction nucleotides: 10. The CDR3 sequence: CSASGTVPTNYGYTF. DNA of the CDR3: TGCAGTGCCTCCGGGACAGTTCCTACTAACTATGGCTACACCTTC.

This rearrangement joins TRBV12-3 or TRBV12-4 to TRBJ2-1; D unresolved. The CDR3 consists of 13 residues. Trimming pared 6 bases from V and 9 bases from J, leaving 15 bases between. The CDR3 region is CASSQDPFREQFF. The DNA of the CDR3 is TGTGCCAGCAGCCAAGACCCCTTCCGTGAGCAGTTCTTC.

This clonotype showed up just a few times. The chain joins TRBV3-1 to TRBJ2-3; tentative D call: TRBD2 (5 bases). The length of the CDR3 is 15 residues. Germline CDR1 LGHDT, CDR2 YNNKEL (reference sequence). The V and J ends lost 0 bases and 8 bases respectively, with 15 bases between them. This chain's CDR3 is CASSQEPAVEVTQYF. Written as DNA, the CDR3 is TGTGCCAGCAGCCAAGAGCCAGCGGTGGAGGTTACGCAGTATTTT.

This clonotype has ten or more counts. The chain joins TRBV5-1 to TRBJ1-1; D unresolved. V was shortened by 0 bases and J by 3 bases, with 9 bases between the two germline ends. In germline, CDR1 is SGHRS, CDR2 YFSETQ. The CDR3 sequence is 14 residues long. The CDR3 reads CASSLEGGHTEAFF. In DNA, the CDR3 is TGCGCCAGCAGCTTGGAGGGAGGACACACTGAAGCTTTCTTT. Complete variable domain (other parts from reference TRBV5-1 and TRBJ1-1): KAGVTQTPRYLIKTRGQQVTLSCSPISGHRSVSWYQQTPGQGLQFLFEYFSETQRNKGNFPGRFSGRQFSNSRSEMNVSTLELGDSALYLCASSLEGGHTEAFFGQGTRLTVV.

This clonotype was counted at least ten times. V is TRBV2 and J is TRBJ2-4; 8 bases are shared with TRBD1. The CDR3 has 15 residues. From germline, CDR1 is SNHLY and CDR2 FYNNEI. V dropped 5 bases and J dropped 5; count of bases not matched to a gene: 8. CDR3 residues: CASSLDRGGQNIQYF. DNA of the CDR3: TGTGCCAGCAGTTTAGACAGGGGAGGCCAAAACATTCAGTACTTC.

The table lists this clonotype with many counts. This chain connects TRBV3-1 to TRBJ1-4, with no clear D. There are 13 residues in the CDR3. Germline CDR1 LGHDT, CDR2 YNNKEL (reference sequence). Trimming removed 1 base from V and 8 bases from J, with 8 bases in between. CDR3 nucleotides: TGTGCCAGCAGCCAAGTGGTCGGAGAAAAACTGTTTTTT. Residues: CASSQVVGEKLFF.

In regard to this clonotype: A much more abundant neighbour one base away suggests this may be a read error. This chain links TRBV5-4 with TRBJ1-1, with D perhaps TRBD1 (6 bases). The germline CDR1 and CDR2 sequences are SGHNT and YYREEE (reference sequence). The CDR3 contains 14 residues. Trimming took 10 bases from V and 1 from J, leaving 17 bases between them. In DNA, the CDR3 is TGTGCCGGCACCGTAGGACAGTGGAACACTGAAGCTTTCTTT. Its protein product is CAGTVGQWNTEAFF.

CDR3 sequence (DNA): TGTGCCAGCATCGTACAGGACTACGAGCAGTACTTC. This encodes CASIVQDYEQYF. The chain couples TRBV6-1 to TRBJ2-7; a possible D gene is TRBD1 (5 bases). Germline V gene lookup returns CDR1 MNHNS and CDR2 SASEGT. The CDR3 has 12 amino acids. V shed 7 bases and J shed 3 bases, with 10 bases lying between them.

The chain is built from TRBV10-3 and TRBJ2-7; 10 nucleotides line up with TRBD1. Germline V gives CDR1 ENHRY, CDR2 SYGVKD. The CDR3 runs 14 residues. After removal of 4 bases from V and 4 bases from J, the junction contained 4 bases not matched to a gene. CDR3 sequence (DNA): TGTGCCATCAGTGTCGGGACAGGGGCTTACGAGCAGTACTTC. Protein sequence: CAISVGTGAYEQYF.

This sequence joins TRBV20-1 and TRBJ2-7; TRBD2 matches 13 bases. The V gene's germline CDR1 is DFQATT and CDR2 SNEGSKA (reference sequence). The trim removed 6 bases at V and 5 bases at J, leaving 4 bases unmatched. The CDR3 sequence is 13 residues long. The CDR3 nucleotides read TGCAGTGCCGGACTAGCGGGGGCGGACGAGCAGTACTTC. Protein sequence: CSAGLAGADEQYF.

This clonotype was counted a few times. The chain links TRBV3-1 to TRBJ1-4; possible D gene TRBD1, 5 bases. Trimming took 7 bases from V and 0 from J, leaving 9 bases between them. CDR3 length: 14 amino acids. Germline assignment: CDR1 LGHDT and CDR2 YNNKEL (reference sequence). The CDR3 DNA is TGTGCCAGCAAGGGGTTCGCAACTAATGAAAAACTGTTTTTT. Its protein is CASKGFATNEKLFF.

The chain is built from TRBV5-6 and TRBJ2-7; no clear D. Germline V CDR1 and CDR2: SGHDT, YYEEEE. CDR3 length: 14 residues. V shed 2 bases and J shed 0 bases, with 9 bases lying between them. The CDR3 sequence: CASSFFSDSYEQYF. The CDR3 DNA sequence: TGTGCCAGCAGCTTTTTCTCAGACTCCTACGAGCAGTACTTC.

This clonotype was counted a few times. V usage is TRBV27 and J usage is TRBJ2-1, with D possibly being TRBD1 or TRBD2 (5 bases each). Germline CDR1 MNHEY, CDR2 SMNVEV (reference sequence). The CDR3 is 16 amino acids. Trimming left V 3 bases short and J 6 bases short, with 18 bases between. The CDR3 loop is CASSFPTGTPLNEQFF. For the CDR3, the DNA is TGTGCCAGCAGTTTCCCAACGGGGACCCCACTCAATGAGCAGTTCTTC.

This clonotype was recorded many times. DNA of the CDR3: TGTGCCAGCAGTCCCGGGACAGGGGGATTGAATCAGCCCCAGCATTTT. Its translation: CASSPGTGGLNQPQHF. The chain couples TRBV12-3 or TRBV12-4 to TRBJ1-5; 11 positions match TRBD1. Trimming cost V 5 bases and J 4 bases; bases outside gene matches: 7. The CDR3 is made up of 16 amino acids.

This clonotype showed up many times. The rearrangement links TRBV6-1 to TRBJ1-2, with TRBD1 as a possible D gene (5 bases). Germline V gene data show CDR1 as MNHNS and CDR2 as SASEGT. The CDR3 runs to 12 residues. Trimming removed 7 bases from V and 6 bases from J, with 12 bases in between. CDR3 sequence reads: CASTDQGNGYTF. CDR3 in DNA: TGTGCCAGCACTGACCAGGGAAATGGCTACACCTTC.

This clonotype showed up many times. The rearrangement links TRBV10-3 to TRBJ1-1; 8 nucleotides agree with TRBD1. Losses at the gene ends were 4 bases for V and 2 bases for J; bases not matched to a gene: 3. This CDR3 spans 14 amino acids. CDR1 and CDR2 from the germline V gene are ENHRY and SYGVKD. The CDR3 DNA follows: TGTGCCATCAGTGTGGACAGGGCCAACACTGAAGCTTTCTTT. Translating it yields CAISVDRANTEAFF.

The chain combines TRBV7-9 with TRBJ1-1; 10 positions agree with TRBD1. The CDR3 contains 15 residues. Trimming cost V 1 base and J 7 bases; bases outside gene matches: 6. CDR1 SEHNR and CDR2 FQNEAQ come from the germline V gene (reference sequence). The CDR3 here is CASSLGTGGTLEAFF. The CDR3 DNA reads as TGTGCCAGCAGCTTAGGGACAGGGGGGACTCTTGAAGCTTTCTTT.

This clonotype was recorded a few times. A read error may explain this, as a much larger clone is one base away. This chain joins TRBV11-2 and TRBJ2-7; D call uncertain. The CDR3 is 11 residues long. Germline CDR1 is SGHAT and CDR2 is FQNNGV. V dropped 5 bases and J dropped 2 bases, with 4 bases sitting between them. The CDR3 here is CASSHAYEQYF. The DNA of the CDR3 is TGTGCCAGCAGCCATGCCTACGAGCAGTACTTC.

This clonotype showed up many times. The chain joins TRBV20-1 to TRBJ1-5, with 10 bases that match TRBD1. J gave up 6 bases and V 1 base, and 3 bases lay outside the gene matches. The V gene's germline CDR1 is DFQATT and CDR2 SNEGSKA (reference sequence). The CDR3 runs to 14 residues. The CDR3 sequence is CSARGGQGIQPQHF. As DNA, the CDR3 is TGCAGTGCTAGAGGGGGACAGGGGATTCAGCCCCAGCATTTT.

This clonotype turned up a few times. The gene calls are TRBV19 and TRBJ2-1; 15 positions agree with TRBD2. The CDR3 covers 21 residues. The V and J ends lost 7 bases and 4 bases, in that order; junction bases with no gene match: 20. Germline assignment: CDR1 LNHDA and CDR2 SQIVND (reference sequence). The CDR3 bases are TGTGCCAGTACCCGTTCAAGAGGCGTTGGACTAGCGGGGGGGACTTACAATGAGCAGTTCTTC. Protein product: CASTRSRGVGLAGGTYNEQFF.

In its sample, this clonotype was seen many times. The chain combines TRBV2 with TRBJ2-5; TRBD1 matches at 8 bases. Trimming at V came to 7 bases and at J to 5 bases, leaving 3 bases not matched to a gene. Germline lookup yields CDR1 SNHLY and CDR2 FYNNEI. CDR3 size: 12 residues. The CDR3: CASTQGAETQYF. CDR3 coding DNA: TGTGCCAGCACTCAGGGGGCTGAGACCCAGTACTTC.

In this sample, this clonotype turned up a few times. The CDR3 bases are TGTGCCAGCAAGAGGAGAACCTACGAGCAGTACTTC. Protein product: CASKRRTYEQYF. This chain uses TRBV2 with TRBJ2-7; D remains unclear. Germline CDR1 and CDR2: SNHLY and FYNNEI. Trimming removed 7 bases at V and 2 bases at J, with 9 bases between. This CDR3 has 12 residues.

This clonotype was seen repeatedly, ten times or more. In nucleotides, the CDR3 is TGTGCCAGCAGCTCATATATACGGGCCGCACCGGCCCTCGAGCAGTACTTC. Amino acid sequence: CASSSYIRAAPALEQYF. The genes are TRBV7-8 and TRBJ2-7; D is unclear. The CDR3 is 17 residues long. Germline values: CDR1 SGHVS, CDR2 FQNEAQ. V lost 4 bases and J 6 bases, leaving 25 bases between the germline ends. Variable domain in full (rest from reference TRBV7-8 and TRBJ2-7): GAGVSQSPRYKVAKRGQDVALRCDPISGHVSLFWYQQALGQGPEFLTYFQNEAQLDKSGLPSDRFFAERPEGSVSTLKIQRTQQEDSAVYLCASSSYIRAAPALEQYFGPGTRLTVT.

The rearrangement uses TRBV25-1 and TRBJ1-1, with TRBD1 matching over 9 bases. This CDR3 contains 14 residues. V was pared by 7 bases and J by 2 bases, with 5 bases of the junction left unmatched. Germline assignment: CDR1 MGHDK and CDR2 SYGVNS. CDR3 sequence: CASKRTGANTEAFF. The DNA of the CDR3 is TGTGCCAGCAAACGGACAGGGGCAAACACTGAAGCTTTCTTT. The whole variable domain, filled in from reference TRBV25-1 and TRBJ1-1, reads EADIYQTPRYLVIGTGKKITLECSQTMGHDKMYWYQQDPGMELHLIHYSYGVNSTEKGDLSSESTVSRIRTEHFPLTLESARPSHTSQYLCASKRTGANTEAFFGQGTRLTVV.

The table lists this clonotype with many counts. V is TRBV24-1 and J is TRBJ1-2; 11 bases line up with TRBD1. Germline V gene lookup returns CDR1 KGHDR and CDR2 SFDVKD. CDR3 length: 14 amino acids. V shed 5 bases, J shed 7 bases, and the junction held 5 bases outside the gene matches. The CDR3 sequence is CATSARTGGGGYTF. The DNA for the CDR3 is TGTGCCACCAGTGCGAGGACAGGGGGCGGTGGCTACACCTTC.